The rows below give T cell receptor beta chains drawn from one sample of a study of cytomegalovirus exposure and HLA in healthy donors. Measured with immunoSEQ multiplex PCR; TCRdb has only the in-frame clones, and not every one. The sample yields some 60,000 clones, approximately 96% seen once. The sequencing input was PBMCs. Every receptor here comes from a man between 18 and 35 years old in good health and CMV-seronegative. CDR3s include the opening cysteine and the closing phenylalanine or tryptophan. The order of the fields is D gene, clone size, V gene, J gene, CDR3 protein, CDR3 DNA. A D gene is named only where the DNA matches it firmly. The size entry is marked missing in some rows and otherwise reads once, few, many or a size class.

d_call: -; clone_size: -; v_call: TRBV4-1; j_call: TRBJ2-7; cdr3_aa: CASSQTEQGYEQYF; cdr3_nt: TGCGCCAGCAGCCAGACCGAGCAGGGGTACGAGCAGTACTTC
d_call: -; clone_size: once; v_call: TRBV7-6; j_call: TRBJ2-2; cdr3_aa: CASSMRGGTGELFF; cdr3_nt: TGTGCCAGCAGCATGAGAGGAGGCACCGGGGAGCTGTTTTTT
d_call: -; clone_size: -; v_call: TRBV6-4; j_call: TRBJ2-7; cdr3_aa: CASSDSPWSEQYF; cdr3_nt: TGTGCCAGCAGTGACTCCCCTTGGAGCGAGCAGTACTTC
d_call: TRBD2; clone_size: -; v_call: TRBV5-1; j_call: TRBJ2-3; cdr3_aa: CASALLAGGLPPTDTQYF; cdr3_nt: TGCGCCAGCGCTCTTCTAGCGGGAGGGTTACCGCCCACAGATACGCAGTATTTT
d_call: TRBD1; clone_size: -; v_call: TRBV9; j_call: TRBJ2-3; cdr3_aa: CASSAGWGTGHTDTQYF; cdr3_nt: TGTGCCAGCAGCGCGGGTTGGGGGACAGGCCACACAGATACGCAGTATTTT
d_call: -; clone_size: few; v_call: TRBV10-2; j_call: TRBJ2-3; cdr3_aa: CASSAADTQYF; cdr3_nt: TGCGCCAGCAGTGCCGCAGATACGCAGTATTTT
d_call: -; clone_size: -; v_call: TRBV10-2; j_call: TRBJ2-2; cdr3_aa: CASSEEGLSTGELFF; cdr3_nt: TGCGCCAGCAGTGAGGAGGGACTCTCCACCGGGGAGCTGTTTTTT
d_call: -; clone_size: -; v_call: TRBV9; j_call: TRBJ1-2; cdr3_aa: CASSVEVGQTYGYTF; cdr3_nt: TGTGCCAGCAGCGTAGAAGTTGGACAGACCTATGGCTACACCTTC
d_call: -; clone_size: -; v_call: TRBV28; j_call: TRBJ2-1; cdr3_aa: CASSLQGRAYNEQFF; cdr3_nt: TGTGCCAGCAGTTTACAGGGCAGGGCATACAATGAGCAGTTCTTC
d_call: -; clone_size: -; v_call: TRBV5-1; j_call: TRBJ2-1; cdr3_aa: CASSTSAGPYNEQFF; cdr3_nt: TGCGCCAGCAGCACCTCGGCGGGACCATACAATGAGCAGTTCTTC
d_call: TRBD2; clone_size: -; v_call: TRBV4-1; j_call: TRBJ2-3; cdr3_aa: CASSPSIAGGPDTQYF; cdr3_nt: TGCGCCAGCAGCCCGTCAATAGCGGGAGGGCCTGATACGCAGTATTTT
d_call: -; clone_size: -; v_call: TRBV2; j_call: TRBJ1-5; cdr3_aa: CASSEGGTFQPQHF; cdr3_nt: TGTGCCAGCAGTGAAGGGGGCACTTTTCAGCCCCAGCATTTT
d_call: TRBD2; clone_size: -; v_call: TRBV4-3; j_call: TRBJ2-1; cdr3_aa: CASSQDSGRANEQFF; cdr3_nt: TGCGCCAGCAGCCAAGATAGCGGGAGAGCCAATGAGCAGTTCTTC
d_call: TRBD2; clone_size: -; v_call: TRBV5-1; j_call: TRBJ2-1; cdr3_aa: CASSPGLAGGNEQFF; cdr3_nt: TGCGCCAGCAGCCCGGGACTAGCGGGAGGCAATGAGCAGTTCTTC
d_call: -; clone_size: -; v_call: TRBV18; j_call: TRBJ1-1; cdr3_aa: CASSPTRGLAGTEAFF; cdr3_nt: TGTGCCAGCTCACCAACCCGGGGGTTAGCGGGCACTGAAGCTTTCTTT
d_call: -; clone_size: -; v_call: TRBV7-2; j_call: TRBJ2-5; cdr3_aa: CASSLEGPTQETQYF; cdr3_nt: TGTGCCAGCAGCTTAGAGGGGCCGACACAAGAGACCCAGTACTTC
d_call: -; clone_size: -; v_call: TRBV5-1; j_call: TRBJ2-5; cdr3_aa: CASSSGRTVQETQYF; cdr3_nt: TGCGCCAGCAGCTCGGGACGGACAGTGCAAGAGACCCAGTACTTC
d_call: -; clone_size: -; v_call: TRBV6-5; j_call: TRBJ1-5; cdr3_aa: CASSLPNQPQHF; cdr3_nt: TGTGCCAGCAGCCTACCTAATCAGCCCCAGCATTTT
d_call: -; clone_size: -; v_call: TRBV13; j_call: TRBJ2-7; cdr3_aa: CASSIQGTSYEQYF; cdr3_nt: TGTGCCAGCAGCATACAGGGAACCTCCTACGAGCAGTACTTC
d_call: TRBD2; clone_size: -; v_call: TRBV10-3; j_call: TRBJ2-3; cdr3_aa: CAISAPGTITDTQYF; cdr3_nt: TGTGCCATCAGTGCTCCCGGGACTATCACAGATACGCAGTATTTT
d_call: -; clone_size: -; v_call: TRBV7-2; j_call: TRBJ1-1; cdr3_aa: CASSLIEFNTEAFF; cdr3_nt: TGTGCCAGCAGCTTGATAGAGTTCAACACTGAAGCTTTCTTT
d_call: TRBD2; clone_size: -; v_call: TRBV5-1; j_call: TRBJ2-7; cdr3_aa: CASSLIRGSSEQYF; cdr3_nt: TGCGCCAGCAGCTTGATCCGCGGGAGCAGCGAGCAGTACTTC
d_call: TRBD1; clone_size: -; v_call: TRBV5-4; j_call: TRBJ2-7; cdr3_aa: CASSSWDRTTYEQYF; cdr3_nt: TGTGCCAGCAGCTCATGGGACAGGACGACCTACGAGCAGTACTTC
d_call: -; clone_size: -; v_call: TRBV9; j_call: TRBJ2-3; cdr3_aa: CASSVGVRQKGTDTQYF; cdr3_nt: TGTGCCAGCAGCGTAGGGGTTAGACAGAAGGGCACAGATACGCAGTATTTT
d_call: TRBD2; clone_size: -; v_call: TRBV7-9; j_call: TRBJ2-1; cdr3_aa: CASSAGTNYNEQFF; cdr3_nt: TGTGCCAGCAGCGCCGGGACTAACTACAATGAGCAGTTCTTC
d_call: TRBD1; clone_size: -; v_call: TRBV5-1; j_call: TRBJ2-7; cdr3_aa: CASSFLGTGINEQYF; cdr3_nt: TGCGCCAGCAGCTTCCTCGGGACAGGGATCAACGAGCAGTACTTC
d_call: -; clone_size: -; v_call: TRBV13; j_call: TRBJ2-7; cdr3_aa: CASSPTAAYEQYF; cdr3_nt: TGTGCCAGCAGCCCCACCGCGGCCTACGAGCAGTACTTC
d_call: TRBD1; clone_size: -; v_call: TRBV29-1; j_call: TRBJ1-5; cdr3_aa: CSVASGTGSQPQHF; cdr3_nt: TGCAGCGTTGCATCCGGGACAGGGAGTCAGCCCCAGCATTTT
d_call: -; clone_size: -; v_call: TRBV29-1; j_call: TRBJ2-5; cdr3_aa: CSVGETDTQETQYF; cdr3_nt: TGCAGCGTCGGAGAGACGGACACCCAAGAGACCCAGTACTTC
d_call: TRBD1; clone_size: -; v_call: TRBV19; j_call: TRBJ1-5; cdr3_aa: CASSTGQYSNQPQHF; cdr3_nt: TGTGCCAGTAGCACGGGACAGTATAGCAATCAGCCCCAGCATTTT
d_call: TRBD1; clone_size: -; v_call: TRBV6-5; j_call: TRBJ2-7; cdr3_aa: CASSYGQGSSYEQYF; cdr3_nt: TGTGCCAGCAGTTACGGACAGGGGTCCAGCTACGAGCAGTACTTC
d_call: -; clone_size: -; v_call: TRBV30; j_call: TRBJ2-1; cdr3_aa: CAWATKGEQFF; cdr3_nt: TGTGCCTGGGCAACTAAAGGTGAGCAGTTCTTC
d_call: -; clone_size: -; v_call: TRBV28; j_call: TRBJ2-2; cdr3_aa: CASSLGHRTGELFF; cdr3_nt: TGTGCCAGCAGTTTAGGGCACCGCACCGGGGAGCTGTTTTTT
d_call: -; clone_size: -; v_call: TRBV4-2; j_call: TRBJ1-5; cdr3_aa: CASSQGRSQGGQPQHF; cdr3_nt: TGTGCCAGCAGCCAAGGTCGTTCCCAGGGAGGTCAGCCCCAGCATTTT
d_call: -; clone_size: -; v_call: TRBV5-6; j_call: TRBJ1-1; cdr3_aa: CASSLTGNTEAFF; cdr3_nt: TGTGCCAGCAGCTTGACAGGGAACACTGAAGCTTTCTTT
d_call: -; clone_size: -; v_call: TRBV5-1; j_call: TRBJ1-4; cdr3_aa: CASSLDNSGEKLFF; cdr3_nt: TGCGCCAGCAGCTTGGACAACTCAGGAGAAAAACTGTTTTTT
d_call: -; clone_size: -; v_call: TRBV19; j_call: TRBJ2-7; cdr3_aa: CASSIRVSSYEQYF; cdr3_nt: TGTGCCAGTAGTATCCGGGTCAGCTCCTACGAGCAGTACTTC
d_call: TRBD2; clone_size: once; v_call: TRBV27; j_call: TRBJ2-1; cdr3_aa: CASSFSTSERDEQFF; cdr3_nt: TGTGCCAGCAGTTTCAGTACTAGCGAGAGGGATGAGCAGTTCTTC
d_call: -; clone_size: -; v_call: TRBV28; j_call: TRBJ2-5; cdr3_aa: CASSSPSGGETQYF; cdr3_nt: TGTGCCAGCAGTTCCCCAAGTGGGGGGGAGACCCAGTACTTC
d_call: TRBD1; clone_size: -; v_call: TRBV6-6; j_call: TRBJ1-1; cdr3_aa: CASSTRGVNTEAFF; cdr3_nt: TGTGCCAGCAGCACCAGGGGGGTGAACACTGAAGCTTTCTTT
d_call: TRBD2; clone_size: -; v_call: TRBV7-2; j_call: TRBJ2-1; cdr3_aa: CASSPSGSFYNEQFF; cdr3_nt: TGTGCCAGCAGCCCGAGCGGGAGTTTCTACAATGAGCAGTTCTTC
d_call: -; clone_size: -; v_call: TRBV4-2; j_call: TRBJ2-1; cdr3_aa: CASSQDSLPTTIDEQFF; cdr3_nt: TGTGCCAGCAGCCAAGATAGCCTTCCAACGACTATTGATGAGCAGTTCTTC
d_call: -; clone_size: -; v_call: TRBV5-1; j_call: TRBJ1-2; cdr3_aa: CASSLGQGGGYTF; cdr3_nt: TGCGCCAGCAGCTTGGGCCAGGGTGGTGGCTACACCTTC
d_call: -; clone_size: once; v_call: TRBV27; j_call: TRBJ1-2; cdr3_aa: CASSSRGDYGYTF; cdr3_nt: TGTGCCAGCAGCTCACGGGGAGATTATGGCTACACCTTC
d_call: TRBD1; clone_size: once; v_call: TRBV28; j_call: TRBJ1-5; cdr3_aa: CASRLQGANRQPQHF; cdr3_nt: TGTGCCAGCAGGCTACAGGGGGCGAACCGACAGCCCCAGCATTTT
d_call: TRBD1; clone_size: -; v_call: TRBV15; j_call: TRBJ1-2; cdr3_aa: CATSSVTGGEGYTF; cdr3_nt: TGTGCCACCAGTTCCGTGACAGGGGGCGAAGGCTACACCTTC
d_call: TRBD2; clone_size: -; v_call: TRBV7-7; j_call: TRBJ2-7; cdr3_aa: CASSPTSSSYEQYF; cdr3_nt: TGTGCTAGCAGCCCGACTAGCTCCTCCTACGAGCAGTACTTC
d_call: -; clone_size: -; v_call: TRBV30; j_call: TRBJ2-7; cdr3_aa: CAWTAGHSYEQYF; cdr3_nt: TGTGCCTGGACGGCGGGGCACTCCTACGAGCAGTACTTC
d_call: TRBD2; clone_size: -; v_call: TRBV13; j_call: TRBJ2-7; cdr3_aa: CASSFSLGTSGRSEQYF; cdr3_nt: TGTGCCAGCAGCTTTTCTTTAGGGACTAGCGGGAGAAGTGAGCAGTACTTC